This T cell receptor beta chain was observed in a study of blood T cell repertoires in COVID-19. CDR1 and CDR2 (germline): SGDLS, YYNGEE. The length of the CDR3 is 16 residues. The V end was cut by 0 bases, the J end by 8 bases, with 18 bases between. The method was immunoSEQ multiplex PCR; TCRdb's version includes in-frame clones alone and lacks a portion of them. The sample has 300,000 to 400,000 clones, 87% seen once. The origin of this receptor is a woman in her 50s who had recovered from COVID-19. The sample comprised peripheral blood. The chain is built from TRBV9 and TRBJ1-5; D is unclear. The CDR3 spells CASSVDMRFASEPQHF. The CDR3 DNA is TGTGCCAGCAGCGTAGATATGCGTTTCGCTTCCGAGCCCCAGCATTTT. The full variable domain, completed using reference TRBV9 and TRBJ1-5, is DSGVTQTPKHLITATGQRVTLRCSPRSGDLSVYWYQQSLDQGLQFLIQYYNGEERAKGNILERFSAQQFPDLHSELNLSSLELGDSALYFCASSVDMRFASEPQHFGDGTRLSIL.